This T cell receptor beta chain was observed in a study of CD8 T cells in ankylosing spondylitis. General observations from the study: It appeared that ankylosing spondylitis blood was characterized by a TCR beta motif of several highly homologous variants. Earlier work had already found some motif variants in reactive arthritis synovial fluid and blood.

This clonotype was counted between two and nine times. What it binds is unknown. The CDR3 covers 16 residues. Germline loops: CDR1 MGHRA, CDR2 YSYEKL. V lost 0 bases to trimming and J lost 3 bases, with 12 bases between them. Scientists made TCR beta libraries using quantitative 5'-RACE with molecular barcodes. MiXCR, run by TCRdb on the 5' RACE reads, gives a single entry per CDR3 protein. The sample lists about 360,000 distinct CDR3 sequences; roughly 20% were seen once. The sample comprised blood, either unsorted or a sorted T cell fraction (not recorded which). This chain joins TRBV4-1 and TRBJ2-1; no clear D. The origin of this receptor is a male donor with ankylosing spondylitis or in good health (not recorded which). The CDR3 region is CASSQENGPGYNEQFF. CDR3 DNA sequence: TGCGCCAGCAGCCAAGAGAACGGACCGGGCTACAATGAGCAGTTCTTC.